This paragraph covers one T cell receptor beta chain sequence. As handled by the study authors: Cell counts per sample came from amplifying reference gene primers. Here immunoSEQ multiplex PCR was the method, and the copy in TCRdb shows in-frame clones only, minus some. The V and J calls and clone size come from that table; D and trimming were worked out from the DNA. Of over 150,000 clones listed, about 85% are singletons. This sample was included in a study of blood T cell repertoires in COVID-19. The wider study: Specimens from acute and convalescent COVID-19 originated in the United States, Italy and Spain.

V shed 3 bases, J shed 2 bases, and the junction held 10 bases outside the gene matches. CDR3 size: 18 residues. Germline CDR1 reads SGHVS; CDR2 reads FQNEAQ. Participants' reported clinical history set cohort assignment. What the recovered Cohort 3 donors had was two negative PCRs, clearance, or symptom resolution. The chain recombines TRBV7-8 with TRBJ2-3, with 11 bases matching TRBD2. Material: PBMCs or T cells enriched from blood (not recorded which). This receptor was identified in a woman in her twenties or thirties who had recovered from COVID-19. As DNA, the CDR3 is TGTGCCAGCAGCTTTCCACTAGCGGGAGAGAAAATCACAGATACGCAGTATTTT. Its translation: CASSFPLAGEKITDTQYF.